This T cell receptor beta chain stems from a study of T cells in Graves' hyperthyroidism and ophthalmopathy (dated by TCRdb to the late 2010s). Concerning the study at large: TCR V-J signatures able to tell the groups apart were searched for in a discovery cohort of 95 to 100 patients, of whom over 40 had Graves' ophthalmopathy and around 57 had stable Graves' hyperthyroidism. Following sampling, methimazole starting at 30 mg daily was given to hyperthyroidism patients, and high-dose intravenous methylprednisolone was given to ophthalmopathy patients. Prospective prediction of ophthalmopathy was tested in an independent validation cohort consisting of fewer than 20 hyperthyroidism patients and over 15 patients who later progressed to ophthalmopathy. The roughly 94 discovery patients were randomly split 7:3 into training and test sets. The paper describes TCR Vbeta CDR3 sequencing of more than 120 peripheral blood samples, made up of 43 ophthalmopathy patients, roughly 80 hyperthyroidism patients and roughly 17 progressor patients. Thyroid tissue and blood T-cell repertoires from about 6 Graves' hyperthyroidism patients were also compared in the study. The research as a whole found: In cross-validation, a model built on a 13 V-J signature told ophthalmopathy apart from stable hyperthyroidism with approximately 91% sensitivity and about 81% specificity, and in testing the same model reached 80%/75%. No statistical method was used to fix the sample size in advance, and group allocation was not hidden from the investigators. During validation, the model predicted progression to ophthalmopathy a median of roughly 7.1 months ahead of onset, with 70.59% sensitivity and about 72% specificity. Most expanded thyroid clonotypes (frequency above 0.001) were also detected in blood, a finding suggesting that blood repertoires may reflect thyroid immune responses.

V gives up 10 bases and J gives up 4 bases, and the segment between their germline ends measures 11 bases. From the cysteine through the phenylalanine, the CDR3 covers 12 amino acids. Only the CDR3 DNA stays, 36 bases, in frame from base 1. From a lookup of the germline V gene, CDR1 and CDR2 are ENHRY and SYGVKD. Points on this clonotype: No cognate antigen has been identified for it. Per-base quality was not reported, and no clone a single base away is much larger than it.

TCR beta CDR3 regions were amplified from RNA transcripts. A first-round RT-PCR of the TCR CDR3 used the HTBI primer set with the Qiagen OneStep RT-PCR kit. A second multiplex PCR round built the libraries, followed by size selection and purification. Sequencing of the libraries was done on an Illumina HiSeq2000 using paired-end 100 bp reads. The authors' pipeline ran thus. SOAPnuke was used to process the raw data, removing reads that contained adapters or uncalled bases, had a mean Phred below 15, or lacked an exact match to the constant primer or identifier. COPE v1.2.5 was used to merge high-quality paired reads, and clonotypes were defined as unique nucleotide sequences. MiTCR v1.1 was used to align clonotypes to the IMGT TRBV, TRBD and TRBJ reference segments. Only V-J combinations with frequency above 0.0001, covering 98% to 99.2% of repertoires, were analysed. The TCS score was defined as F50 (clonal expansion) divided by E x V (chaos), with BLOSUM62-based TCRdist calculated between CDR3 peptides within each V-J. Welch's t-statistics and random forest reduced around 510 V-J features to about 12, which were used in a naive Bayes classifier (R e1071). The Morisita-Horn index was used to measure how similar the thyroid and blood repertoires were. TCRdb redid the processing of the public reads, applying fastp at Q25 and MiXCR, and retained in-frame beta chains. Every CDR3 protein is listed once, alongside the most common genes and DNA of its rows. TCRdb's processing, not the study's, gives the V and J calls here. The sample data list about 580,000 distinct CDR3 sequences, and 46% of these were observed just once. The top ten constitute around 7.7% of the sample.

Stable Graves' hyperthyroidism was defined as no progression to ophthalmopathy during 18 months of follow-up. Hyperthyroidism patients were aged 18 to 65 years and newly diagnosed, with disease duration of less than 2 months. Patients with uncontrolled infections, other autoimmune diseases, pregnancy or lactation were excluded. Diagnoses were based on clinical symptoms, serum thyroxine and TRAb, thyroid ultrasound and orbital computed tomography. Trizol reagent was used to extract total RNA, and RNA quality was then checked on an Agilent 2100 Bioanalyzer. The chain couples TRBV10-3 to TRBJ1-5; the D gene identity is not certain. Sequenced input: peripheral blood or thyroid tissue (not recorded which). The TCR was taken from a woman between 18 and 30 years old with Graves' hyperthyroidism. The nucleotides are TGTGCCACGAAAACCGGGAATCAGCCCCAGCATTTT. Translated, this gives CATKTGNQPQHF.